This TCR beta chain was identified during a study of T cell changes during pregnancy in multiple sclerosis. Trimming cost V 2 bases and J 4 bases, with 13 bases left between them. The V gene's germline CDR1 is SGHNT and CDR2 YYREEE (reference sequence). The CDR3 has 15 amino acids. Some clones are missing from TCRdb's copy, which holds only in-frame ones; the method was immunoSEQ multiplex PCR. The repertoire holds about 70,000 clones, with around 94% as singletons. This clonotype originated in a female donor with multiple sclerosis, enrolled in a pregnancy study. The chain employs TRBV5-4 and TRBJ2-1, with a tentative D call TRBD2 (7 bases). Sequencing was performed on peripheral blood, taken in the third trimester of pregnancy. CDR3 DNA: TGTGCCAGCAGCTTAAAGGGGGGGCCTTACAATGAGCAGTTCTTC. This sequence encodes CASSLKGGPYNEQFF.